The text below deals with one TCR beta chain. Its antigen is undetermined. The record originates from a study of CXCR3-negative and CXCR3-positive naive CD8 T cells. Germline CDR1 SQVTM, CDR2 ANQGSEA. This CDR3 comprises 14 residues. Findings of the study overall: Expression of CXCR3 was partially reduced after cryopreservation, and fresh PBMCs were used in most assays. In CXCR3-positive naive cells, the TRB CDR3s were more hydrophobic than in CXCR3-negative naive cells. For the naive subsets, surface CD5 was similar, and TCR strength was inferred from TRB CDR3 properties.

UMI-labeled TRB cDNA libraries were prepared by 5' RACE. TCRdb re-called the 5' RACE reads, yielding one record per CDR3 amino acid sequence without DNA. The clone table shows over 95,000 distinct CDR3 sequences, with the ten largest holding around 0.36%. The sample was naive CXCR3+ CD8+ T cells from blood. Described subset: CD45RO-CCR7+CD27+CD95- naive CD8+ T cells expressing CXCR3 (TNR3+). The TCR comes from a human donor in good health. Some clones in this sample may be carry-over from other donors' samples. The chain couples TRBV29-1 to TRBJ1-1. The CDR3 loop is CSVENGREGTEAFF. The complete variable domain, with remaining parts taken from reference TRBV29-1 and TRBJ1-1, reads SAVISQKPSRDICQRGTSLTIQCQVDSQVTMMFWYRQQPGQSLTLIATANQGSEATYESGFVIDKFPISRPNLTFSTLTVSNMSPEDSSIYLCSVENGREGTEAFFGQGTRLTVV.